This T cell receptor (beta chain) stems from a study of cytomegalovirus exposure and HLA in healthy donors. In the study overall: A prior analysis found 117 million unique TCR beta sequences from 150 million to 200 million T cells.

The study ran its PCR with 60 Vbeta and 13 Jbeta primers. Profiling relied on immunoSEQ multiplex PCR, and the TCRdb table lists in-frame clones only, not all of them. The data contain 150,000 to 200,000 clones, about 90% of them singletons. The specimen was PBMCs. This TCR came from a girl less than two years old in good health and CMV-seronegative.

The chain's CDR3 is CASRATAGGPSSYNEQFF. CDR3 DNA: TGCGCCAGCAGGGCCACCGCAGGGGGTCCTAGCTCCTACAATGAGCAGTTCTTC. The chain couples TRBV5-1 to TRBJ2-1; 7 bases line up with TRBD1. Trimming cost V 5 bases and J 0 bases; bases outside gene matches: 14. The CDR3 covers 18 residues. CDR1 and CDR2 from the germline V gene are SGHRS and YFSETQ.